A single sample is the source of the 8 T cell receptor beta chains below, sequenced in a study of blood T cells in healthy people across ages. Next came a second PCR, run for 7 to 11 cycles, which used a sample-barcoded 5' primer along with a J-beta primer mix. TCRdb recomputed calls from the 5' RACE reads with MiXCR, one row per CDR3 protein. The table has hundreds of thousands of distinct CDR3 sequences, about 61% seen once. The sequenced sample consisted of blood. All receptors derive from a man aged 35 to 55 in good health.

This clonotype has more than one count but fewer than ten. The chain joins TRBV7-2 to TRBJ2-6; a possible D gene is TRBD1 (7 bases). Germline V CDR1 and CDR2: SGHTA, FQGNSA. The CDR3 sequence is 19 residues long. Deletions cut 1 base from V and 3 bases from J, with 19 bases between. The DNA for the CDR3 is TGTGCCAGCAGCTTAGTCCAGGCGGAGGGGGCAGGTGGGGCCAACGTCCTGACTTTC. Protein sequence: CASSLVQAEGAGGANVLTF.

The J gene is TRBJ2-1, the V gene TRBV6-6; 7 bases align to TRBD2. The ends lost 6 bases at V and 8 bases at J; junction bases unmatched: 16. Germline-derived CDR1 and CDR2 are MNHNY and SVGAGI (reference sequence). This CDR3 has 16 residues. The CDR3 region is CASRAPPGGVLHEQFF. For the CDR3, the DNA is TGTGCCAGCAGGGCCCCCCCGGGGGGAGTGTTACATGAGCAGTTCTTC.

V and J are TRBV12-3 or TRBV12-4 and TRBJ2-3; TRBD1 matches 8 bases. The CDR3 is 14 residues long. With 10 bases clipped from V and 4 bases from J, the junction kept 10 bases outside the gene matches. The chain's CDR3 is CATNGQGFSDTQYF. The DNA for the CDR3 is TGTGCCACCAATGGACAGGGTTTTTCAGATACGCAGTATTTT.

This chain connects TRBV11-3 to TRBJ1-2; TRBD1 might be the D (5 bases). The CDR3 extends over 15 amino acids. Looked up from germline, CDR1 is SGHNT and CDR2 is YENEEA. Trimming removed 5 bases at V and 7 bases at J, with 20 bases between. The CDR3 is CASSAVQDTYGGYTF. The CDR3 bases are TGTGCCAGCAGCGCTGTGCAGGACACCTATGGTGGCTACACCTTC.

As to this clonotype: This may stem from a read error, because a much larger clone lies one nucleotide away. The chain has TRBV27 and TRBJ1-2, with D perhaps matching TRBD1 (5 bases). This CDR3 has 16 amino acids. The germline V gene has CDR1 MNHEY and CDR2 SMNVEV (reference sequence). V shed 1 base and J shed 4 bases, with 16 bases lying between them. This CDR3 reads CASSLYARGQSYGYTF. The CDR3 DNA reads as TGTGCCAGCAGTTTATATGCCCGAGGACAAAGCTATGGCTACACCTTC.

The chain carries TRBV20-1 and TRBJ2-7, with 7 positions matching TRBD1. After removal of 6 bases from V and 6 bases from J, the junction contained 8 bases not matched to a gene. The CDR3 is made up of 12 amino acids. Germline-derived CDR1 and CDR2 are DFQATT and SNEGSKA (reference sequence). The CDR3: CSALRQGREQYF. CDR3 DNA sequence: TGCAGTGCCCTCCGACAGGGCCGCGAGCAGTACTTC.

The chain has TRBV25-1 and TRBJ1-4; the D is unclear. This CDR3 has 16 residues. CDR1 and CDR2 (germline): MGHDK, SYGVNS. V was cut by 0 bases and J by 8 bases, with 16 bases left in between. The CDR3 is CASSEYATKGGEKLFF. The CDR3 nucleotides read TGTGCCAGCAGTGAATATGCGACCAAGGGAGGGGAAAAACTGTTTTTT. The entire variable domain, with the rest obtained from reference TRBV25-1 and TRBJ1-4, is as follows: EADIYQTPRYLVIGTGKKITLECSQTMGHDKMYWYQQDPGMELHLIHYSYGVNSTEKGDLSSESTVSRIRTEHFPLTLESARPSHTSQYLCASSEYATKGGEKLFFGSGTQLSVL.

V gene TRBV6-5 combines with J gene TRBJ1-2, with D possibly TRBD1 on 6 matching bases. The ends were cut back, 5 bases at V and 7 bases at J, with 14 bases in the middle. The CDR3 spans 13 residues. Per germline, CDR1 MNHEY and CDR2 SVGAGI. The CDR3 coding sequence is TGTGCCAGCAGTACCCCCAGGGGTGGTGGCTACACCTTC. It specifies CASSTPRGGGYTF.